The 18 T cell receptor beta chains presented below share a single source sample, sequenced in a study of lymphopenia after photon versus proton radiotherapy. Libraries were prepared by immunoSEQ multiplex PCR; TCRdb keeps only in-frame clonotypes and omits some of them. Here the sample spans about 60,000 clones, less than 85% being singletons. The sample here was peripheral blood, taken from a patient treated with proton-based radiotherapy. The receptor set was obtained from a man between 60 and 75 years old with pancreatic cancer.

This clone was picked up one time. The chain uses TRBV2 and TRBJ1-1; a possible D gene is TRBD1 (6 bases). Germline-derived CDR1 and CDR2 are SNHLY and FYNNEI. This CDR3 is built from 15 residues. V was clipped by 4 bases and J by 1 base, with 13 bases between them. The CDR3 here is CASSAKDRQNTEAFF. Written as DNA, the CDR3 is TGTGCCAGCAGTGCTAAGGACAGACAGAACACTGAAGCTTTCTTT.

The rearrangement uses TRBV28 and TRBJ2-7; D may be TRBD1 (7 bases). The CDR3 length is 14 residues. Trimming shortened V by 1 base and J by 3 bases, and 10 bases separated the two germline ends. CDR1 is MDHEN and CDR2 is SYDVKM in the germline V gene. The CDR3 nucleotides read TGTGCCAGCAGTTTATCGCAGGGGGGCTACGAGCAGTACTTC. This sequence encodes CASSLSQGGYEQYF.

A single count supports this clone. The chain joins TRBV4-1 to TRBJ2-7; 7 bases fit TRBD2. The ends lost 3 bases at V and 6 bases at J; junction bases unmatched: 17. This CDR3 has 17 amino acids. Per the germline V gene, CDR1 is MGHRA and CDR2 is YSYEKL. The DNA for the CDR3 is TGCGCCAGCAGCCAGTTCAAAATTCTAGCGGTACCTAGCGAGCAGTACTTC. This translates into CASSQFKILAVPSEQYF.

The CDR3 is CASSFGDYGEQYF. The CDR3 nucleotides read TGTGCCAGCAGCTTTGGGGACTACGGCGAGCAGTACTTC. This chain links TRBV9 with TRBJ2-7; 7 positions agree with TRBD2. This CDR3 comprises 13 residues. CDR1 is SGDLS, CDR2 YYNGEE, per germline. V gave up 4 bases and J gave up 6 bases; unmatched junction bases: 7.

V gene TRBV18 combines with J gene TRBJ2-7; 7 bases align to TRBD2. J gave up 4 bases and V 3 bases, and 6 bases lay outside the gene matches. The V gene's germline CDR1 is KGHSH and CDR2 LQKENI. The CDR3 length is 14 residues. CDR3 region: CASSPGLEKYEQYF. The CDR3 nucleotides read TGTGCCAGCTCACCTGGACTAGAAAAGTACGAGCAGTACTTC.

This chain links TRBV7-2 with TRBJ2-7; 8 nucleotides line up with TRBD2. The J segment lost 7 bases and the V segment lost 1 base, leaving 6 bases of the junction unmatched. The CDR3 contains 14 residues. Germline CDR1 reads SGHTA; CDR2 reads FQGNSA. The CDR3 loop reads CASSLEASGPEQYF. The CDR3 coding sequence is TGTGCCAGCAGCTTAGAGGCTAGCGGGCCAGAGCAGTACTTC.

This chain joins TRBV7-2 and TRBJ2-2; D is uncertain. Trimming took off 1 base at V and 9 bases at J, with 9 bases between the two ends. CDR1 is SGHTA, CDR2 FQGNSA, per germline. The CDR3 runs to 13 residues. Here the CDR3 reads CASSLGPSRELFF. The DNA for the CDR3 is TGTGCCAGCAGCTTAGGTCCCTCCCGGGAGCTGTTTTTT.

The J gene is TRBJ2-7, the V gene TRBV30; D might be TRBD2 (6 bases). In germline, CDR1 is GTSNPN, CDR2 SVGIG (reference sequence). This CDR3 contains 14 residues. Trimming took off 6 bases at V and 7 bases at J, with 22 bases between the two ends. As DNA, the CDR3 is TGTGCCTGCACGTCCCGACGCGGGATTGGGGAGCAGTACTTC. It codes for CACTSRRGIGEQYF.

This chain connects TRBV7-3 to TRBJ2-7; D ambiguous. Germline V gene lookup returns CDR1 SGHTA and CDR2 FQGTGA. The germline V and J ends were trimmed by 2 bases and 7 bases, with 6 bases remaining between them. The CDR3 covers 11 residues. The CDR3 is CASSLGREQYF. The DNA for the CDR3 is TGTGCCAGCAGCTTAGGGCGAGAGCAGTACTTC.

This rearrangement joins TRBV28 to TRBJ1-5; 9 bases fit TRBD1. The CDR3 loop spans 15 amino acids. The germline CDR1 and CDR2 sequences are MDHEN and SYDVKM. Unmatched junction bases numbered 4, after V lost 4 bases and J lost 3 bases. The CDR3 DNA sequence: TGTGCCAGCAGTTCGGGACAGGGTTACAATCAGCCCCAGCATTTT. Its translation is CASSSGQGYNQPQHF.

V is TRBV10-3 and J is TRBJ2-7; no reliable D call. V was trimmed by 0 bases and J by 2 bases, leaving 11 bases between them. The CDR3 covers 15 residues. Looked up from germline, CDR1 is ENHRY and CDR2 is SYGVKD. CDR3 sequence (DNA): TGTGCCATCAGTGAGTCGGCCAGTTACACCTACGAGCAGTACTTC. Protein product: CAISESASYTYEQYF.

This chain connects TRBV6-1 to TRBJ1-5; no reliable D call. The length of the CDR3 is 15 residues. Germline CDR1 and CDR2: MNHNS and SASEGT. Trimming took off 8 bases at V and 0 bases at J, with 14 bases between the two ends. The CDR3 DNA sequence: TGTGCCAGCCGAACGACCCCCCTTAGCAATCAGCCCCAGCATTTT. Protein: CASRTTPLSNQPQHF.

The chain has TRBV6-1 and TRBJ2-5; 12 bases line up with TRBD2. The CDR3 runs to 15 residues. The germline V gene encodes CDR1 MNHNS and CDR2 SASEGT. V trimming: 8 bases; J trimming: 7 bases; junction bases outside the gene matches: 11. CDR3 region: CASLQTGLAGGTQYF. The CDR3 coding sequence is TGTGCCAGCCTCCAAACGGGACTAGCGGGCGGGACCCAGTACTTC.

The V and J genes are TRBV7-2 and TRBJ2-7, with D perhaps matching TRBD1 (6 bases). The CDR3 runs to 15 residues. The V end lost 5 bases, the J end lost 3 bases, and 17 bases lay between the germline ends. The germline V gene has CDR1 SGHTA and CDR2 FQGNSA. CDR3 loop: CASSTTGQAFYEQYF. The CDR3 coding sequence is TGTGCCAGCAGCACAACAGGGCAGGCGTTCTACGAGCAGTACTTC.

V and J are TRBV5-1 and TRBJ2-7, with 8 bases that match TRBD2. V lost 4 bases to trimming and J lost 1 base; unmatched junction nucleotides: 7. The CDR3 extends over 15 amino acids. Germline-derived CDR1 and CDR2 are SGHRS and YFSETQ. Here the CDR3 reads CASSPGTRSSYEQYF. The CDR3 coding sequence is TGCGCCAGCAGCCCAGGGACTAGGAGTTCCTACGAGCAGTACTTC.

This clone was picked up one time. This sequence joins TRBV25-1 and TRBJ1-5; no reliable D call. The CDR3 runs to 12 residues. Trimming took off 3 bases at V and 9 bases at J, with 9 bases between the two ends. Germline V gives CDR1 MGHDK, CDR2 SYGVNS. The CDR3 loop reads CASSDGLGPQHF. The DNA of the CDR3 is TGTGCCAGCAGTGACGGTCTCGGGCCCCAGCATTTT.

The V gene is TRBV30, the J gene TRBJ2-7, with D maybe TRBD2 (5 bases). CDR3 size: 13 residues. V lost 2 bases to trimming and J lost 1 base, with 9 bases between them. The germline V gene has CDR1 GTSNPN and CDR2 SVGIG (reference sequence). The CDR3 DNA reads TGTGCCTGGAGTAGTAGCGCATCCTACGAGCAGTACTTC. Translated: CAWSSSASYEQYF.

V gene TRBV5-1 combines with J gene TRBJ1-6; TRBD1 agrees at 7 bases. The V and J ends lost 5 bases and 7 bases, in that order; junction bases with no gene match: 6. CDR1 is SGHRS and CDR2 is YFSETQ in the germline V gene. There are 14 residues in the CDR3. CDR3 sequence: CASRGDSMNSPLHF. CDR3 DNA sequence: TGCGCCAGCAGGGGGGACAGTATGAATTCACCCCTCCACTTT.